Below, 21 T cell receptor beta chains from the same sample are listed, as sequenced in a study of shared clonotypes between healthy human individuals. The assay was immunoSEQ multiplex PCR, and TCRdb's table has in-frame clones only and misses some. Of approximately 810,000 clones in the sample, about 92% were seen once. The naive CD8 population came from CD45RO-negative cells selected for CCR7, without terminally differentiated effector memory CD45RA+ cells. The sequenced material came from naive CD8+ T cells sorted from blood. The receptors were gathered from a young man in good health.

As concerns this clone: A junction boundary mismatches the germline segment, possibly from a read error. The chain couples TRBV7-7 to TRBJ2-2, with TRBD1 matching 7 bases. CDR3 length equals 17 residues. Germline V gene sequence: CDR1 SSHAT, CDR2 FNYEAQ (reference sequence). CDR3 sequence: CASSLIAGTDNTGELFF. The CDR3, as DNA: TGTGCTAGCAGCTTAATCGCCGGGACAGATAACACCGGGGAGCTGTTTTTT.

The table lists this clone with a count of one. This chain connects TRBV30 to TRBJ2-1; TRBD2 matches 8 bases. Germline-derived CDR1 and CDR2 are GTSNPN and SVGIG (reference sequence). CDR3 length: 14 amino acids. V trimming: 5 bases; J trimming: 7 bases; junction bases outside the gene matches: 10. For the CDR3, the DNA is TGTGCCTGGGATACGGGACTAGGAGGGAATGAGCAGTTCTTC. This encodes CAWDTGLGGNEQFF.

This chain joins TRBV7-6 and TRBJ2-1; no firm D call. V dropped 3 bases and J dropped 5 bases, with 8 bases sitting between them. Germline V gene data show CDR1 as SGHVS and CDR2 as FNYEAQ. CDR3 length: 13 amino acids. CDR3 sequence reads: CASSLPANNEQFF. The DNA for the CDR3 is TGTGCCAGCAGCTTGCCTGCCAACAATGAGCAGTTCTTC.

The rearrangement links TRBV27 to TRBJ2-1, with D tentatively TRBD2 (5 bases). V dropped 4 bases and J dropped 12 bases, with 13 bases sitting between them. Germline CDR1 reads MNHEY; CDR2 reads SMNVEV (reference sequence). This CDR3 is built from 12 residues. CDR3 loop: CASSSTLEGQFF. The CDR3 DNA reads as TGTGCCAGCAGTTCCACGCTTGAGGGGCAGTTCTTC.

Concerning this clone: This CDR3 is also generated by other DNA sequences in the sample. The J gene is TRBJ2-7, the V gene TRBV27; no clear D gene. Germline CDR1 is MNHEY and CDR2 is SMNVEV (reference sequence). Trimming took 2 bases from V and 0 from J, leaving 8 bases between them. CDR3 length equals 14 residues. CDR3 in amino acids: CASSLGRLSYEQYF. CDR3 nucleotides: TGTGCCAGCAGTTTAGGTCGGCTCTCCTACGAGCAGTACTTC.

The CDR3 region has the DNA TGTGCCAGCAGCAAAATAGGGGGACCGCGCAATCAGCCCCAGCATTTT. This gives the protein CASSKIGGPRNQPQHF. The V gene is TRBV21-1, the J gene TRBJ1-5; the D segment call TRBD1 is taken from the table without a DNA check. TRBV21-1 is given as a pseudogene. CDR3 length equals 16 residues.

The chain joins TRBV9 to TRBJ2-5; D remains unclear. Trimming stripped 4 bases from V and 5 bases from J, with 6 bases between. Germline-derived CDR1 and CDR2 are SGDLS and YYNGEE. The CDR3 consists of 11 residues. The CDR3 bases are TGTGCCAGCAGCTCACGGGAGACCCAGTACTTC. Translating gives CASSSRETQYF. Using reference TRBV9 and TRBJ2-5 for the parts outside the CDR3, the full variable domain is DSGVTQTPKHLITATGQRVTLRCSPRSGDLSVYWYQQSLDQGLQFLIQYYNGEERAKGNILERFSAQQFPDLHSELNLSSLELGDSALYFCASSSRETQYFGPGTRLLVL.

The V call is TRBV5-8, the J call TRBJ2-7, with TRBD2 matching 9 bases. CDR1 and CDR2 from the germline V gene are SGHTS and YDEGEE. This CDR3 comprises 15 residues. The junction had 9 bases not matched to a gene; V was cut back by 4 bases and J by 4 bases. The CDR3 DNA sequence: TGTGCCAGCAGCCTCGAGCGGGAGGTTCTTTACGAGCAGTACTTC. Encoded protein: CASSLEREVLYEQYF.

The chain joins TRBV9 to TRBJ2-7, with TRBD1 identical over 9 bases. Germline V gene sequence: CDR1 SGDLS, CDR2 YYNGEE. The CDR3 runs 14 residues. With V trimmed by 10 bases and J by 5 bases, 13 bases remained unmatched. CDR3 sequence reads: CASSKQGASDEQYF. CDR3 in DNA: TGTGCCTCCTCAAAACAGGGGGCTAGTGACGAGCAGTACTTC.

The chain recombines TRBV4-1 with TRBJ2-7; TRBD2 might be the D (6 bases). The CDR3 sequence is 15 residues long. Germline V gene lookup returns CDR1 MGHRA and CDR2 YSYEKL. V shed 1 base and J shed 2 bases, with 12 bases lying between them. The CDR3 DNA reads as TGCGCCAGCAGCCAAGGGTCCGGGGGTACCTACGAGCAGTACTTC. Translation gives CASSQGSGGTYEQYF.

The rearrangement uses TRBV2 and TRBJ2-2; possible D gene TRBD1, 6 bases. Germline CDR1 and CDR2: SNHLY and FYNNEI. Trimming cost V 2 bases and J 7 bases, with 11 bases left between them. The CDR3 totals 14 residues. The CDR3 DNA sequence: TGTGCCAGCAGTGAAAGGGCAGGGGACGGGGAGCTGTTTTTT. Amino acid sequence: CASSERAGDGELFF.

This clone came up once. The J gene is TRBJ2-7, the V gene TRBV7-8, with 8 positions matching TRBD2. V shed 2 bases and J 1 base; nucleotides not matched to a gene: 10. The CDR3 totals 17 residues. In germline, CDR1 is SGHVS, CDR2 FQNEAQ. CDR3 residues: CASSLFSGREESYEQYF. For the CDR3, the DNA is TGTGCCAGCAGCTTATTTTCCGGGAGGGAAGAGTCCTACGAGCAGTACTTC. Filled out from reference TRBV7-8 and TRBJ2-7, the complete variable domain reads GAGVSQSPRYKVAKRGQDVALRCDPISGHVSLFWYQQALGQGPEFLTYFQNEAQLDKSGLPSDRFFAERPEGSVSTLKIQRTQQEDSAVYLCASSLFSGREESYEQYFGPGTRLTVT.

V usage is TRBV7-9 and J usage is TRBJ2-5; D possibly matches TRBD1 or TRBD2 (6 bases each). This CDR3 is 15 amino acids long. V gave up 1 base and J gave up 5 bases, with 14 bases separating them. CDR1 is SEHNR, CDR2 FQNEAQ, per germline (reference sequence). In nucleotides, the CDR3 is TGTGCCAGCAGCTTAGAGTCCGGGGGCAAGGAGACCCAGTACTTC. Its translation is CASSLESGGKETQYF.

V gene TRBV20-1 combines with J gene TRBJ2-1, with D maybe TRBD2 (5 bases). Germline-derived CDR1 and CDR2 are DFQATT and SNEGSKA (reference sequence). CDR3 length equals 11 residues. The V and J ends lost 0 bases and 10 bases respectively, with 7 bases between them. CDR3 protein: CSAREEREQFF. The CDR3 region has the DNA TGCAGTGCTAGAGAGGAGCGGGAGCAGTTCTTC.

The chain is built from TRBV7-9 and TRBJ2-2, with TRBD1 matching over 10 bases. The CDR3 loop spans 15 amino acids. Germline V gene lookup returns CDR1 SEHNR and CDR2 FQNEAQ (reference sequence). V lost 5 bases and J lost 7; bases outside the gene matches: 7. For the CDR3, the DNA is TGTGCCAGCAGCCACCGACAGGGGGCGGTCGGGGAGCTGTTTTTT. It translates to CASSHRQGAVGELFF.

The chain links TRBV11-2 to TRBJ2-1, with TRBD2 matching over 7 bases. The CDR3 sequence is 15 residues long. V dropped 5 bases and J dropped 7; count of bases not matched to a gene: 11. Germline CDR1 reads SGHAT; CDR2 reads FQNNGV. CDR3: CASSVGTGRENEQFF. The CDR3 bases are TGTGCCAGCAGCGTCGGGACCGGGCGGGAGAATGAGCAGTTCTTC. The full variable domain, in which reference TRBV11-2 and TRBJ2-1 provide the parts outside the CDR3, is EAGVAQSPRYKIIEKRQSVAFWCNPISGHATLYWYQQILGQGPKLLIQFQNNGVVDDSQLPKDRFSAERLKGVDSTLKIQPAKLEDSAVYLCASSVGTGRENEQFFGPGTRLTVL.

About this clone itself: The sample holds other DNA sequences that translate to the same CDR3. The chain employs TRBV27 and TRBJ2-3, with 9 bases that match TRBD1. The CDR3 runs 15 residues. J was trimmed by 5 bases and V by 2 bases; bases with no gene match: 5. CDR1 and CDR2 from the germline V gene are MNHEY and SMNVEV (reference sequence). Written as DNA, the CDR3 is TGTGCCAGCAGTTTACCGGGACAGGGAAGAGATACGCAGTATTTT. Its translation is CASSLPGQGRDTQYF.

This rearrangement joins TRBV9 to TRBJ2-3; D perhaps matches TRBD1 (6 bases). Per the germline V gene, CDR1 is SGDLS and CDR2 is YYNGEE. There are 14 residues in the CDR3. V lost 4 bases and J 2 bases, leaving 11 bases between the germline ends. CDR3 nucleotide sequence: TGTGCCAGCAGCATATGGGACAACACAGATACGCAGTATTTT. It encodes CASSIWDNTDTQYF.

J is TRBJ1-1 and V is TRBV4-1; D gene unclear. Germline V CDR1 and CDR2: MGHRA, YSYEKL. This CDR3 region has 14 residues. The ends were cut back, 0 bases at V and 0 bases at J, with 5 bases in the middle. The CDR3 sequence: CASSQDRVNTEAFF. The CDR3 nucleotides are TGCGCCAGCAGCCAAGATCGTGTGAACACTGAAGCTTTCTTT.

The chain joins TRBV25-1 to TRBJ2-5; 10 nucleotides align to TRBD2. CDR1 is MGHDK and CDR2 is SYGVNS in the germline V gene. The CDR3 covers 17 residues. The trim removed 2 bases at V and 4 bases at J, leaving 10 bases unmatched. CDR3 region: CASSETTSGIVAETQYF. In DNA, the CDR3 is TGTGCCAGCAGTGAAACCACTAGCGGGATAGTTGCAGAGACCCAGTACTTC.

CDR3 region: CASSERTMDRDSNQPQHF. The CDR3 region has the DNA TGTGCCAGCAGTGAACGGACAATGGATCGTGATAGCAATCAGCCCCAGCATTTT. V is TRBV25-1 and J is TRBJ1-5; D might be TRBD1 (5 bases). This CDR3 contains 18 residues. The ends were cut back, 2 bases at V and 0 bases at J, with 17 bases in the middle. Germline V gene sequence: CDR1 MGHDK, CDR2 SYGVNS. Full variable domain (rest looked up from reference TRBV25-1 and TRBJ1-5): EADIYQTPRYLVIGTGKKITLECSQTMGHDKMYWYQQDPGMELHLIHYSYGVNSTEKGDLSSESTVSRIRTEHFPLTLESARPSHTSQYLCASSERTMDRDSNQPQHFGDGTRLSIL.